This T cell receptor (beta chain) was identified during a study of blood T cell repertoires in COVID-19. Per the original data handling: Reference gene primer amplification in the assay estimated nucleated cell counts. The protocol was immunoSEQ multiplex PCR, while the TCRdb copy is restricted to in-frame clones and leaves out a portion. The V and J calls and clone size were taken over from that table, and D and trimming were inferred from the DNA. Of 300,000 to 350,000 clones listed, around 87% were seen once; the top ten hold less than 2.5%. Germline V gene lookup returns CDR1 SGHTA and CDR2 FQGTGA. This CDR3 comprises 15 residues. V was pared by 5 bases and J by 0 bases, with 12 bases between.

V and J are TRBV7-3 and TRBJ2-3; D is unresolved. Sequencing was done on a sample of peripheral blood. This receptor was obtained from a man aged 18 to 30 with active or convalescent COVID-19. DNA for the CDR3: TGTGCCAGCAGCCCAGGCACTTCTAGCACAGATACGCAGTATTTT. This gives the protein CASSPGTSSTDTQYF. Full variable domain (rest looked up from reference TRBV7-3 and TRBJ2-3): GAGVSQTPSNKVTEKGKYVELRCDPISGHTALYWYRQSLGQGPEFLIYFQGTGAADDSGLPNDRFFAVRPEGSVSTLKIQRTERGDSAVYLCASSPGTSSTDTQYFGPGTRLTVL.